This entry concerns a single T cell receptor beta chain. Its antigen is still unknown. These data come from a study of OX40 agonist ivuxolimab in advanced cancers. Study overall: Prior checkpoint blockade (anti-PD-1, anti-PD-L1 or anti-CTLA-4) was permitted; 40% had it.

Method: immunoSEQ multiplex PCR; TCRdb's copy keeps in-frame clones and lacks some. The repertoire includes roughly 63,000 clones, roughly nine tenths of them detected once, and about 2.1% sits in the top ten. Peripheral blood came from all dose cohorts at three timepoints. Whole-study results and caveats: Which antigen the expanded peripheral T cells recognized is unknown. The study found among the lowest clonal expansion in partial responders at 0.1-3.0 mg/kg.

This CDR3 is 15 amino acids long. Germline V lookup: CDR1 SEHNR, CDR2 FQNEAQ (reference sequence). The V end was cut by 0 bases, the J end by 5 bases, with 11 bases between. J is TRBJ2-1 and V is TRBV7-9; no clear D. The sample here was CD4+ or CD8+ T cells sorted from blood, taken in a trial of the OX40 agonist ivuxolimab. The sequence was collected from an adult with an advanced solid tumor such as melanoma, head and neck, liver or kidney cancer. Here the CDR3 reads CASSLAPSRDNEQFF. Here the CDR3 DNA reads TGTGCCAGCAGCTTAGCCCCCTCTAGAGACAATGAGCAGTTCTTC.